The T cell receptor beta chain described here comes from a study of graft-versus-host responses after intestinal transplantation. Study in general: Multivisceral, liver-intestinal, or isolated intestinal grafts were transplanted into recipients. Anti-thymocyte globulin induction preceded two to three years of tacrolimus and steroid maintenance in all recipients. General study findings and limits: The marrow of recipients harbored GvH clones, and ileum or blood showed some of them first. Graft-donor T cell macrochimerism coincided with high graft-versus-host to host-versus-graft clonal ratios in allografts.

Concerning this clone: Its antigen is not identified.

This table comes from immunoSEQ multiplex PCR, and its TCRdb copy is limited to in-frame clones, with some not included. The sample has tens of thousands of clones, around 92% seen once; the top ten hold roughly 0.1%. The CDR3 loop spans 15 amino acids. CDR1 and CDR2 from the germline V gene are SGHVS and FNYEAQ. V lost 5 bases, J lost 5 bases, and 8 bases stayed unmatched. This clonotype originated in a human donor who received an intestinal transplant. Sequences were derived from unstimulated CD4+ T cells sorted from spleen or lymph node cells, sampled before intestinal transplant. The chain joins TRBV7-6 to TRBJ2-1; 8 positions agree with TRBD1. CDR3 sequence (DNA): TGTGCCAGCAGCCCCTCAGGGGGCGACAACAATGAGCAGTTCTTC. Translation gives CASSPSGGDNNEQFF.